The rows below give T cell receptor beta chains drawn from one sample of a study of cytomegalovirus exposure and HLA in healthy donors. Using immunoSEQ multiplex PCR, the repertoire was profiled, and TCRdb retains in-frame clones only, with some absent. The sample shows more than 85,000 clones, roughly 90% of them seen only once. The sequenced material came from PBMCs. These receptors all stem from a woman aged 30 to 39 in good health and CMV-seropositive. Both conserved end residues are part of each CDR3. The D gene is left open where the match is weak. Part of the rows lack a size; the others show once, few, many or a class for expanded clones.

D,size,V,CDR3
TRBD2,.,TRBV2,CASSEGPGLAGISDEQYF
TRBD2,.,TRBV9,CASSVRPGGRNEQFF
TRBD2,.,TRBV2,CASSGSGTSMFFLHF
.,.,TRBV29-1,CSVTEKRISYEQYF
TRBD1,.,TRBV15,CATSPTGESGELFF
.,.,TRBV11-2,CASSLGGSAYEQYF
.,.,TRBV9,CASSVGAGVVTGELFF
.,.,TRBV18,CASSPPGPRGNQPQHF
TRBD1,.,TRBV27,CASSSGQGAYYDEQYF
TRBD1,.,TRBV6-4,CASSDSTGGTALDTEAFF
.,once,TRBV27,CASALGRGDTQYF
.,.,TRBV5-1,CASSLHQGSLVGEQYF
TRBD2,.,TRBV4-2,CASSQDVSSGNNEQFF
.,few,TRBV6-5,CASSYSRVQETQYF
TRBD2,.,TRBV4-2,CASSQAGTSGSEQFF
.,.,TRBV27,CASSQTSNTGELFF
TRBD1,.,TRBV29-1,CSVVGTGPGYTF
TRBD2,.,TRBV7-2,CASSVRGLDHDEQFF
TRBD2,.,TRBV27,CASSFLSSGSNEQFF
TRBD2,.,TRBV10-1,CASSEGTSHEQFF
.,.,TRBV30,CAWTRQVSGANVLTF
.,.,TRBV6-1,CASSPGYEQFF
.,.,TRBV5-4,CASKSRASSGTDTQYF
.,.,TRBV13,CASSWGPSTDTQYF
.,.,TRBV4-3,CASSQAADRYNEQFF
TRBD1,.,TRBV7-6,CASSSGQVNTEAFF
.,.,TRBV6-5,CASSHGREAFF
TRBD2,.,TRBV7-2,CASSATGTSVYEQYF
.,.,TRBV28,CASGISGKGQVRNQPQHF
.,few,TRBV28,CASSPIQGTQHF
.,.,TRBV27,CASIPGGTDTQYF
TRBD1,.,TRBV7-9,CASSLRGTGVWDEQFF
TRBD2,.,TRBV27,CASRLAGVAYEQYF
.,.,TRBV6-5,CASKVGLTDTQYF
TRBD2,.,TRBV7-2,CASSLEAGVGNEQFF
.,.,TRBV29-1,CSVEPARQATSTDTQYF
.,.,TRBV6-1,CASSASGNTGELFF
TRBD1,once,TRBV6-5,CASSKQGKETQYF
.,.,TRBV6-6,CASKARLSSQETQYF
TRBD2,once,TRBV5-4,CASSRGGLAKTDTQYF
TRBD1,.,TRBV5-1,CASLEPTGGTDTQYF
.,.,TRBV23-1,CASRRGPETYEQYF
.,.,TRBV30,CAWSGVVYNEQFF
.,.,TRBV19,CASSIVGPGSFVYEAFF
TRBD1,.,TRBV6-6,CASSYRTGDNTQYF
.,.,TRBV10-2,CASSIGTEAFF
TRBD2,.,TRBV28,CASSSIAGAPYEQYF
.,.,TRBV7-2,CASSLRTGELFF
TRBD1,.,TRBV5-6,CASRPRDRASYGYTF
.,.,TRBV2,CASSEASGYEKLFF
TRBD1,.,TRBV7-9,CASSPGTANYNSPLHF
TRBD1,.,TRBV5-6,CASSPDRAEGNTIYF
.,.,TRBV4-1,CASSQASFYNEQFF
TRBD2,.,TRBV27,CASTTTSGSTDTQYF
.,.,TRBV5-1,CASSFTPRGAGNTEAFF
TRBD2,.,TRBV10-3,CAISGRRLAGANTGELFF
.,.,TRBV9,CASSVGALNEKLFF
.,.,TRBV4-2,CASSQVGNQPQHF